The present entry profiles one T cell receptor beta chain with its context. The data are from a study of T cell changes during pregnancy in multiple sclerosis. Profiling relied on immunoSEQ multiplex PCR, and the TCRdb table lists in-frame clones only, not all of them. Among more than 25,000 clones, 92% were seen once, and the ten largest hold 4.5% to 5.5%. The TCR comes from a female donor in good health, enrolled as a control in a pregnancy study. Sequencing was performed on peripheral blood, taken in the first trimester of pregnancy.

The CDR3 sequence is CASSEGYGQGYTGELFF. The CDR3 DNA is TGTGCCAGCAGTGAAGGGTACGGACAGGGGTACACCGGGGAGCTGTTTTTT. The chain recombines TRBV25-1 with TRBJ2-2; 9 positions agree with TRBD1. CDR1 and CDR2 (germline): MGHDK, SYGVNS. The CDR3 runs 17 residues. V shed 2 bases, J shed 3 bases, and the junction held 7 bases outside the gene matches.